This T cell receptor (beta chain) was observed in a study of blood T cell repertoires in COVID-19. Study as a whole: The United States, Italy and Spain supplied acute and convalescent COVID-19 samples.

The method was immunoSEQ multiplex PCR; TCRdb's version includes in-frame clones alone and lacks a portion of them. The data show approximately 220,000 clones, just over 85% seen once. Assignment of participants to cohorts was predicated upon participant-reported clinical history. In germline, CDR1 is SGHAT, CDR2 FQNNGV. V lost 3 bases to trimming and J lost 6 bases; unmatched junction nucleotides: 7. The CDR3 runs to 14 residues. Sequencing used PBMCs or T cells enriched from blood (not recorded which). The TCR sequence derives from a middle-aged woman with acute COVID-19. V is TRBV11-2 and J is TRBJ1-1; TRBD1 matches 7 bases. The CDR3 protein is CASSFRTGLSEAFF. In DNA form, the CDR3 reads TGTGCCAGCAGCTTTCGGACAGGTCTCTCTGAAGCTTTCTTT.